The 30 T cell receptor beta chains given below trace back to one sample, sequenced in a study of T cells after yellow fever vaccination. TCRdb re-called the 5' RACE reads with MiXCR, one entry per CDR3 protein. There are approximately 330,000 distinct CDR3 sequences in the sample; around 13% occur only once, and about 3% lies in the top ten. The material sequenced was CD4+ T cells sorted from PBMCs, taken 15 days after the yellow fever booster vaccination. The receptors stem from a man younger than 35 who received the YFV17D yellow fever vaccine.

Ten or more counts support this clonotype. The genes are TRBV4-3 and TRBJ2-3; D not resolved. Between the trimmed V and J ends, which lost 0 bases and 3 bases, there was a span of 1 base. The CDR3 spans 12 residues. Germline CDR1 is LGHNA and CDR2 is YSLEER. Here the CDR3 DNA reads TGCGCCAGCAGCCAAGAGACAGATACGCAGTATTTT. This encodes CASSQETDTQYF.

The rearrangement links TRBV5-1 to TRBJ2-7; 7 nucleotides align to TRBD1. Germline trimming cut 2 bases from V and 3 bases from J; bases unmatched to any gene: 5. Germline V gene sequence: CDR1 SGHRS, CDR2 YFSETQ. The CDR3 runs 14 residues. The CDR3 reads CASSLQGKDYEQYV. The CDR3 coding sequence is TGCGCCAGCAGCTTACAGGGGAAGGACTACGAGCAGTACGTC.

This clonotype has a handful of counts. CDR3 bases: TGCGCCAGCAGTCCGGACGGATTCTCTGGAAACACCATATATTTT. This translates into CASSPDGFSGNTIYF. The chain recombines TRBV5-1 with TRBJ1-3; D not resolved. The germline V and J ends were trimmed by 5 bases and 0 bases, with 12 bases remaining between them. CDR1 SGHRS and CDR2 YFSETQ come from the germline V gene. CDR3 length: 15 residues.

This rearrangement joins TRBV20-1 to TRBJ1-6; tentative D call: TRBD1 (6 bases). The V end lost 3 bases, the J end lost 8 bases, and 17 bases lay between the germline ends. Germline V CDR1 and CDR2: DFQATT, SNEGSKA (reference sequence). The CDR3 runs 15 residues. The CDR3 is CSASLADQGYSPLHF. The DNA of the CDR3 is TGCAGTGCTAGCTTAGCCGACCAGGGGTATTCACCCCTCCACTTT.

This clonotype was detected only a few times. The chain carries TRBV2 and TRBJ1-2, with TRBD1 as a possible D gene (5 bases). The germline V gene has CDR1 SNHLY and CDR2 FYNNEI. V was pared by 6 bases and J by 4 bases, with 12 bases between. The CDR3 has 13 residues. The chain's CDR3 is CASRRGEGYGYTF. The CDR3 DNA sequence: TGTGCCAGCAGGAGGGGCGAGGGCTATGGCTACACCTTC.

The rearrangement links TRBV9 to TRBJ2-2; 8 positions agree with TRBD1. The CDR3 sequence is 16 residues long. Germline CDR1 is SGDLS and CDR2 is YYNGEE. The junction had 12 bases not matched to a gene; V was cut back by 2 bases and J by 9 bases. The CDR3 nucleotides read TGTGCCAGCAGCGTTGGCGGGACAGGAGGTCCTAGGGAGCTGTTTTTT. Translated, it gives CASSVGGTGGPRELFF.

This clonotype was picked up a small number of times. The V call is TRBV18, the J call TRBJ2-1; 12 nucleotides align to TRBD1. The J segment lost 8 bases and the V segment lost 6 bases, leaving 11 bases of the junction unmatched. This CDR3 has 16 residues. Germline lookup yields CDR1 KGHSH and CDR2 LQKENI. The CDR3 spells CASSPTGTGGFDEQFF. The DNA for the CDR3 is TGTGCCAGCTCCCCGACCGGGACAGGGGGCTTTGATGAGCAGTTCTTC.

This clonotype was seen a few times. A much larger clonotype is one base distant, so this may be a read error. J is TRBJ1-3 and V is TRBV5-1; D unclear. Germline V lookup: CDR1 SGHRS, CDR2 YFSETQ. The CDR3 totals 15 residues. CDR3 nucleotide sequence: TGCGCCAGCAGCTTGGAACAGAGCTCTGGAAACACCAAATATTTT. Translated: CASSLEQSSGNTKYF.

J is TRBJ1-4 and V is TRBV4-1; unclear D gene. Looked up from germline, CDR1 is MGHRA and CDR2 is YSYEKL. The V end lost 0 bases, the J end lost 0 bases, and 11 bases lay between the germline ends. This CDR3 has 17 residues. CDR3 protein: CASSQDLQSATNEKLFF. CDR3 nucleotides: TGCGCCAGCAGCCAAGATCTTCAGTCGGCAACTAATGAAAAACTGTTTTTT.

This clonotype turned up a few times. V and J are TRBV9 and TRBJ2-3; D possibly corresponds to TRBD1 (5 bases). The germline V and J ends were trimmed by 6 bases and 0 bases, with 14 bases remaining between them. This CDR3 comprises 15 residues. Germline V lookup: CDR1 SGDLS, CDR2 YYNGEE. CDR3 in amino acids: CASTQGSHSTDTQYF. DNA for the CDR3: TGTGCCAGCACCCAGGGATCCCATAGCACAGATACGCAGTATTTT. Using reference TRBV9 and TRBJ2-3 for the parts outside the CDR3, the full variable domain is DSGVTQTPKHLITATGQRVTLRCSPRSGDLSVYWYQQSLDQGLQFLIQYYNGEERAKGNILERFSAQQFPDLHSELNLSSLELGDSALYFCASTQGSHSTDTQYFGPGTRLTVL.

This clonotype came up once. V usage is TRBV20-1 and J usage is TRBJ2-5; TRBD1 matches 7 bases. The CDR3 has 11 residues. Germline CDR1 reads DFQATT; CDR2 reads SNEGSKA (reference sequence). With 6 bases clipped from V and 9 bases from J, the junction kept 7 bases outside the gene matches. CDR3: CSARGFAAQYF. Written as DNA, the CDR3 is TGCAGTGCCAGGGGGTTTGCGGCCCAGTACTTC.

This clonotype turned up a few times. This chain links TRBV3-1 with TRBJ1-1; 9 bases are a match to TRBD1. The V gene end was trimmed by 4 bases and the J gene end by 5 bases; junction bases not matched to a gene: 5. Per germline, CDR1 LGHDT and CDR2 YNNKEL (reference sequence). This CDR3 spans 14 amino acids. The CDR3 DNA reads TGTGCCAGCAGCCGATGGGACAGGGAAACTGAAGCTTTCTTT. This encodes CASSRWDRETEAFF.

In its sample, this clonotype was seen once. The chain has TRBV4-3 and TRBJ2-3, with 7 bases aligning to TRBD2. V was pared by 0 bases and J by 3 bases, with 6 bases of the junction left unmatched. Germline assignment: CDR1 LGHNA and CDR2 YSLEER. This CDR3 is 16 amino acids long. CDR3 nucleotides: TGCGCCAGCAGCCAAGACCGAACTAGCGATACAGATACGCAGTATTTT. The encoded protein is CASSQDRTSDTDTQYF.

The V call is TRBV5-1, the J call TRBJ2-2; D may be TRBD2 (6 bases). Germline-derived CDR1 and CDR2 are SGHRS and YFSETQ. This CDR3 has 14 residues. V dropped 4 bases and J dropped 6 bases, with 13 bases sitting between them. CDR3 sequence: CASSGGDRAGELFF. The CDR3 DNA follows: TGCGCCAGCAGCGGAGGGGATCGAGCCGGGGAGCTGTTTTTT.

This rearrangement joins TRBV24-1 to TRBJ2-5; 8 bases match TRBD1. From germline, CDR1 is KGHDR and CDR2 SFDVKD. The CDR3 totals 13 residues. J lost 10 bases, V lost 4 bases, and 7 bases had no gene match. The DNA for the CDR3 is TGTGCCACCAGTGAATGGACAGGGAATAGCCAGTACTTC. It translates to CATSEWTGNSQYF.

This clonotype was seen only a few times. The chain combines TRBV9 with TRBJ2-1, with D perhaps TRBD1 or TRBD2 (5 bases each). The CDR3 consists of 14 residues. V lost 0 bases and J 5 bases, leaving 9 bases between the germline ends. Germline CDR1 is SGDLS and CDR2 is YYNGEE. In DNA, the CDR3 is TGTGCCAGCAGCGTAGGGGGGATCAACAATGAGCAGTTCTTC. It yields the protein CASSVGGINNEQFF. Looking up the rest from reference TRBV9 and TRBJ2-1 gives the full variable domain: DSGVTQTPKHLITATGQRVTLRCSPRSGDLSVYWYQQSLDQGLQFLIQYYNGEERAKGNILERFSAQQFPDLHSELNLSSLELGDSALYFCASSVGGINNEQFFGPGTRLTVL.

CDR3 nucleotide sequence: TGTGCCAGCAGCCCGGAACGGAAAGAGACCCAGTACTTC. The encoded protein is CASSPERKETQYF. The chain uses TRBV7-2 and TRBJ2-5; D remains ambiguous. Germline V gene sequence: CDR1 SGHTA, CDR2 FQGNSA. The CDR3 has 13 amino acids. Between the trimmed V and J ends, which lost 5 bases and 3 bases, there was a span of 10 bases.

This chain uses TRBV18 with TRBJ2-3; 9 bases align to TRBD2. CDR3 length equals 16 residues. From germline, CDR1 is KGHSH and CDR2 LQKENI. The V segment lost 1 base and the J segment 1 base; nucleotides outside the gene matches: 3. CDR3 region: CASSPRIAGGTDTQYF. CDR3 nucleotides: TGTGCCAGCTCACCACGAATAGCGGGGGGCACAGATACGCAGTATTTT. The variable domain in full, with the rest retrieved from reference TRBV18 and TRBJ2-3, is NAGVMQNPRHLVRRRGQEARLRCSPMKGHSHVYWYRQLPEEGLKFMVYLQKENIIDESGMPKERFSAEFPKEGPSILRIQQVVRGDSAAYFCASSPRIAGGTDTQYFGPGTRLTVL.

DNA of the CDR3: TGTGCCAGCAGTTTAGGACAGGGCCCAGCTTTCTTT. It yields the protein CASSLGQGPAFF. The chain links TRBV6-4 to TRBJ1-1; 8 bases match TRBD1. Germline-derived CDR1 and CDR2 are MRHNA and SNTAGT. With 5 bases clipped from V and 10 bases from J, the junction kept 6 bases outside the gene matches. The CDR3 extends over 12 amino acids.

In this sample, this clonotype turned up a few times. The genes are TRBV6-5 and TRBJ1-1; D gene uncertain. CDR3 length equals 11 residues. Germline V lookup: CDR1 MNHEY, CDR2 SVGAGI. Trimming took off 1 base at V and 11 bases at J, with 8 bases between the two ends. The CDR3 DNA sequence: TGTGCCAGCAGTTACTTCGGAATGGCTTTCTTT. Translation: CASSYFGMAFF.

This clonotype was counted at least ten times. The V gene is TRBV6-6, the J gene TRBJ2-5; either TRBD1 or TRBD2 may fit D (6 bases each). The germline V gene encodes CDR1 MNHNY and CDR2 SVGAGI (reference sequence). The CDR3 sequence is 15 residues long. V was cut by 0 bases and J by 4 bases, with 12 bases left in between. The CDR3 DNA reads as TGTGCCAGCAGTTACTCTACGAAGGGGGGAGAGACCCAGTACTTC. The encoded protein is CASSYSTKGGETQYF.

There are a few counts of this clonotype. The chain carries TRBV7-2 and TRBJ1-3; tentatively, D is TRBD1 (5 bases). From germline, CDR1 is SGHTA and CDR2 FQGNSA. V lost 3 bases to trimming and J lost 0 bases, with 9 bases between them. The length of the CDR3 is 15 residues. The DNA for the CDR3 is TGTGCCAGCAGCTTCGACAGCGGCTCTGGAAACACCATATATTTT. Its protein is CASSFDSGSGNTIYF.

This clonotype was seen more than once but under ten times. The genes are TRBV2 and TRBJ2-7, with D possibly TRBD1 on 5 matching bases. CDR1 and CDR2 from the germline V gene are SNHLY and FYNNEI. The V and J ends lost 2 bases and 6 bases respectively, with 8 bases between them. The CDR3 sequence is 12 residues long. CDR3 coding DNA: TGTGCCAGCAGTGAACCAGGGCGCGAGCAGTACTTC. It specifies CASSEPGREQYF.

This clonotype was seen a handful of times. The genes are TRBV7-9 and TRBJ2-4; possible D gene TRBD1, 6 bases. Germline V gene data show CDR1 as SEHNR and CDR2 as FQNEAQ (reference sequence). Trimming shortened V by 5 bases and J by 5 bases, and 19 bases separated the two germline ends. This CDR3 region has 16 residues. The CDR3 coding sequence is TGTGCCAGCAGCCCCTCAAGAGCCAGGGGCCAAAACATTCAGTACTTC. Its translation is CASSPSRARGQNIQYF.

The gene calls are TRBV12-3 or TRBV12-4 and TRBJ1-6, with 9 bases identical to TRBD1. CDR3 length equals 14 residues. V shed 6 bases and J 13 bases; nucleotides not matched to a gene: 10. The CDR3 protein is CASSEQGARPPLHF. The DNA of the CDR3 is TGTGCCAGCAGCGAACAGGGGGCGAGGCCGCCCCTCCACTTT.

This clonotype was recorded a few times. The chain uses TRBV7-2 and TRBJ2-5; TRBD1 aligns across 7 bases. This CDR3 has 14 amino acids. Germline V gene sequence: CDR1 SGHTA, CDR2 FQGNSA. Losses at the gene ends were 3 bases for V and 5 bases for J; bases not matched to a gene: 6. CDR3 in DNA: TGTGCCAGCAGCTTTTTGACAGGGATGGAGACCCAGTACTTC. Translation: CASSFLTGMETQYF.

The chain combines TRBV5-8 with TRBJ2-7; 10 positions match TRBD1. With 4 bases clipped from V and 3 bases from J, the junction kept 4 bases outside the gene matches. The CDR3 extends over 14 amino acids. CDR1 is SGHTS and CDR2 is YDEGEE in the germline V gene. CDR3 in amino acids: CASSHGTGDYEQYF. For the CDR3, the DNA is TGTGCCAGCAGCCATGGGACAGGGGACTACGAGCAGTACTTC.

The chain is built from TRBV20-1 and TRBJ2-7; 8 bases match TRBD2. Trimming cost V 6 bases and J 5 bases; bases outside gene matches: 15. CDR3 length: 15 amino acids. Germline values: CDR1 DFQATT, CDR2 SNEGSKA (reference sequence). The CDR3: CSATLTGTRFDEQYF. DNA for the CDR3: TGCAGTGCCACGCTTACCGGGACTAGATTTGACGAGCAGTACTTC.

The chain is built from TRBV6-2 or TRBV6-3 and TRBJ1-1; a weak D match, TRBD1 (6 bases). Looked up from germline, CDR1 is MNHEY and CDR2 is SVGEGT. The CDR3 sequence is 14 residues long. Trimming removed 10 bases at V and 3 bases at J, with 18 bases between. CDR3 amino acids: CATKGQTGDTEAFF. The DNA of the CDR3 is TGTGCCACCAAGGGACAAACTGGGGACACTGAAGCTTTCTTT.

This clonotype was detected a few times. The V and J genes are TRBV6-5 and TRBJ1-2; 10 nucleotides line up with TRBD1. Losses at the gene ends were 2 bases for V and 4 bases for J; bases not matched to a gene: 4. The CDR3 covers 15 residues. CDR1 is MNHEY, CDR2 SVGAGI, per germline. CDR3 DNA sequence: TGTGCCAGCAGTTACAGGGGACAGGGGACCTATGGCTACACCTTC. The encoded protein is CASSYRGQGTYGYTF.